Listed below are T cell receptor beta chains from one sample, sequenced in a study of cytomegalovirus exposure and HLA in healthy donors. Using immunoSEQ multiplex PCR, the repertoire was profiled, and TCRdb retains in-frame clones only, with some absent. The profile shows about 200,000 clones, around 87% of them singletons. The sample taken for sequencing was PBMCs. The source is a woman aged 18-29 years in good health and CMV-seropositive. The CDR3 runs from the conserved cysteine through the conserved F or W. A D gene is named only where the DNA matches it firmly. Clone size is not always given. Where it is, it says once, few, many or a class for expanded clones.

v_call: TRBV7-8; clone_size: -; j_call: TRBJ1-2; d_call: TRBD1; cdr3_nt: TGTGCCAGCAGCTTAGCCCGACAGGGCTCGCATGGCTACACCTTC; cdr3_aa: CASSLARQGSHGYTF
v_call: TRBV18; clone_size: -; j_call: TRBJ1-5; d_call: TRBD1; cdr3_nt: TGTGCCAGCTCACTAGGACAGGACCAGCCCCAGCATTTT; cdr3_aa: CASSLGQDQPQHF
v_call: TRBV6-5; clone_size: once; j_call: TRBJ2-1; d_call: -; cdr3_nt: TGTGCCAGCAGCCAGAGCGGCAGCTCCTACAATGAGCAGTTCTTC; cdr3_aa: CASSQSGSSYNEQFF
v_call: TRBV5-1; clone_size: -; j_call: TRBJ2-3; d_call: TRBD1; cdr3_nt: TGCGCCAGCAGCTTGCGAAGGACAGGGGGCACAGATACGCAGTATTTT; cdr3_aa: CASSLRRTGGTDTQYF
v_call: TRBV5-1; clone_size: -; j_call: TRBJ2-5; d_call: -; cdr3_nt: TGCGCCAGCAGCTTTGGGACAACGCAAGAGACCCAGTACTTC; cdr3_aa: CASSFGTTQETQYF
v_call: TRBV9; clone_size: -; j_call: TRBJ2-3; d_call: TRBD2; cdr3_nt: TGTGCCAGCAGTGGCAGCGGGGGGAGCACAGATACGCAGTATTTT; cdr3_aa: CASSGSGGSTDTQYF
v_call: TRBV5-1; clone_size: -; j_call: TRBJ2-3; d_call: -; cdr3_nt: TGCGCCAGCACCGCCCCGGGCACAGATACGCAGTATTTT; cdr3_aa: CASTAPGTDTQYF
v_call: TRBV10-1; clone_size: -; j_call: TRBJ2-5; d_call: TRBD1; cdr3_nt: TGCGCCAGCAGTGCCCCCGGGACAGGGGAGACCCAGTACTTC; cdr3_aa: CASSAPGTGETQYF
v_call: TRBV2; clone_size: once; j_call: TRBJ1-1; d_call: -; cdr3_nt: TGTGCCAGCAGTGAAGGGGCGGGGGGCACTGAAGCTTTCTTT; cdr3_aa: CASSEGAGGTEAFF
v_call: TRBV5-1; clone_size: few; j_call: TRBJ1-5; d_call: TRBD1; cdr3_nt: TGCGCCAGCAGCCCCACAGGGGAGATAGGCCAGCCCCAGCATTTT; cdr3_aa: CASSPTGEIGQPQHF
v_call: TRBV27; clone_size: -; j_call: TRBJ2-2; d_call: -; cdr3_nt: TGTGCCAGCAGTTTCCAGGGACTGAACACCGGGGAGCTGTTTTTT; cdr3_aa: CASSFQGLNTGELFF
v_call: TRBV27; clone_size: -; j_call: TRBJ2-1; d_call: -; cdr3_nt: TGTGCCAGCAGTCTTCAACCGACCGGGACTTTTTTAAATGAGCAGTTCTTC; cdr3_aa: CASSLQPTGTFLNEQFF
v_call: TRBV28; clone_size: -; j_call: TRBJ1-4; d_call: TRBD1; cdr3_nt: TGTGCCAGCAGTTTAAGGGGGCAGTTTGAAAAACTGTTTTTT; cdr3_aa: CASSLRGQFEKLFF
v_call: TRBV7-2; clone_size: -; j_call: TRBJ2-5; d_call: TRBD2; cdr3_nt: TGTGCCAGCACCTGGCGGGGGGGAGAGACCCAGTACTTC; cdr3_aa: CASTWRGGETQYF
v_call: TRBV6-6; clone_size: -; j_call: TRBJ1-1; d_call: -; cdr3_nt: TGTGCCAGCAGTTACGGGGGCGAAGCTTTCTTT; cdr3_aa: CASSYGGEAFF
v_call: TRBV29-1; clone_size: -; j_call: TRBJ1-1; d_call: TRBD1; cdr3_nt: TGCAGCGCATCGACAGGGCTGTACACTGAAGCTTTCTTT; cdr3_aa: CSASTGLYTEAFF
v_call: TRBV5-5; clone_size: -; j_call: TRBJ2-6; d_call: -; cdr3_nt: TGTGCCAGCAGCCAAGATGAGACTGCTGGGGCCAACGTCCTGACTTTC; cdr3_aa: CASSQDETAGANVLTF
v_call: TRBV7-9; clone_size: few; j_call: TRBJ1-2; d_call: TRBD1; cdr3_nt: TGTGCCAGCAGCAAACCGGGACAGATCTATGGCTACACCTTC; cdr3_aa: CASSKPGQIYGYTF
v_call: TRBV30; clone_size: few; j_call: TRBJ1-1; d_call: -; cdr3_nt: TGTGCCTGGAGTCTGGGGCAGGGGAACACTGAAGCTTTCTTT; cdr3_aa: CAWSLGQGNTEAFF
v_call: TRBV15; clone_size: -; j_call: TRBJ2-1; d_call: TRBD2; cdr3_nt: TGTGCCACCAGCAGAGATCGGAAGCGGGAGGGCACCTACAATGAGCAGTTCTTC; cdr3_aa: CATSRDRKREGTYNEQFF
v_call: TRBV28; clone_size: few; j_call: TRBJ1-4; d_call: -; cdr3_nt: TGTGCCAGCAGGCTAGAGTTACAGGGATTTGAAAAACTGTTTTTT; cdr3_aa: CASRLELQGFEKLFF
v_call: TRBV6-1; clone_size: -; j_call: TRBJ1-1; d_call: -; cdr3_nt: TGTGCCAGCGGGGGGGGTTTGAACACTGAAGCTTTCTTT; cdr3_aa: CASGGGLNTEAFF
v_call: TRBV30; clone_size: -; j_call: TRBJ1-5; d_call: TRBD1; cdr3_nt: TGTGCCTGGAGGGGGGGGACAGGGGGGAGGTATAGCAATCAGCCCCAGCATTTT; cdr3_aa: CAWRGGTGGRYSNQPQHF
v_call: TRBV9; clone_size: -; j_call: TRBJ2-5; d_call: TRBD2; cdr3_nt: TGTGCCAATAGGACTAGCGGGAACCAAGAGACCCAGTACTTC; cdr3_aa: CANRTSGNQETQYF
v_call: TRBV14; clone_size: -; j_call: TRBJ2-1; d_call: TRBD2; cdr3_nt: TGTGCCAGCAGCCAAGAATGGCTGGCTAGCGGGAGAAAGGAGCAGTTCTTC; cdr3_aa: CASSQEWLASGRKEQFF
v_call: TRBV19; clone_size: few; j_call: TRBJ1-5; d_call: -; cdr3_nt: TGTGCCAGTAGTATAGATTTTTCCAGGGGTCAGCCCCAGCATTTT; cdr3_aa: CASSIDFSRGQPQHF
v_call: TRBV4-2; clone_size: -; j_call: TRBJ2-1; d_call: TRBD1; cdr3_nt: TGTGCCAGCAGCCACCCGGACAGGGTTGGATCTTACAATGAGCAGTTCTTC; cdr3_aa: CASSHPDRVGSYNEQFF
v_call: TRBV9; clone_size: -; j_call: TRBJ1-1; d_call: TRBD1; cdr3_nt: TGTGCCAGCAGCGTCGCCCCAACCGGGACAGGAGCGAATGAAGCTTTCTTT; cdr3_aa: CASSVAPTGTGANEAFF
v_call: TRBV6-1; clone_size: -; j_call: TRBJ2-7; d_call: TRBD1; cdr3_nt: TGTGCCAGCAGGGGACAGGGGGCATGGTACTACGAGCAGTACTTC; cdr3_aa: CASRGQGAWYYEQYF
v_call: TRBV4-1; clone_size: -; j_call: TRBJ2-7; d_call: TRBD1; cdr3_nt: TGCGCCAGCAGCCAAGACCCGGGACAGGTTTACGAGCAGTACTTC; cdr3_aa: CASSQDPGQVYEQYF
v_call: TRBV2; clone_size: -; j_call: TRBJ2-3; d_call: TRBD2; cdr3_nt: TGTGCCAGCAGCCCTTTAGCGGGAGGGACAGATACGCAGTATTTT; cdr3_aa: CASSPLAGGTDTQYF
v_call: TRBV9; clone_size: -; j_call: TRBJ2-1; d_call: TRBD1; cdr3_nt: TGTGCCAGCAGCGTAGGCCAGGGGGCCGTGGATGAGCAGTTCTTC; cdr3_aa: CASSVGQGAVDEQFF
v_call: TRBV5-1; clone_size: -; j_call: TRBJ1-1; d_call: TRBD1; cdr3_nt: TGCGCCAGCAGCTTGGGACAGGGGAATAGAGCTTTCTTT; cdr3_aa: CASSLGQGNRAFF
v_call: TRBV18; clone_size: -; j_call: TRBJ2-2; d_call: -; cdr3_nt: TGTGCCAGCTCACCGCGGAAGGCCGGGGAGCTGTTTTTT; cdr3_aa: CASSPRKAGELFF
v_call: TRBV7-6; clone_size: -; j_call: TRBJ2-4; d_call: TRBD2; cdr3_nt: TGTGCCAGCAGCCTAGAACTAGCGGGAGCCAAAAACATTCAGTACTTC; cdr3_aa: CASSLELAGAKNIQYF
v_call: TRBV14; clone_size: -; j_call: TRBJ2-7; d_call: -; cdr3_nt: TGTGCCAGCAGCCAAGATTTTATGTACGAGCAGTACTTC; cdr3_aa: CASSQDFMYEQYF